This entry describes one TCR beta chain. This CDR3 is 14 amino acids long. V gave up 6 bases and J gave up 5 bases; unmatched junction bases: 5. Germline CDR1 is SNHLY and CDR2 is FYNNEI. The data stem from a study of blood T cell repertoires in COVID-19. Background on the study: Donors in the United States, Italy and Spain gave samples during acute or convalescent COVID-19.

TCRdb's copy holds only in-frame clones and misses some; the assay was immunoSEQ multiplex PCR. In the table there are over 150,000 clones, approximately 84% of which are singletons. This TCR was recovered from a man aged 18 to 30 with active or convalescent COVID-19. The chain links TRBV2 to TRBJ1-4, with 8 bases that match TRBD1. Sequencing was performed on peripheral blood. The DNA for the CDR3 is TGTGCCAGCAGCGGACAGGGAATAAATGAAAAACTGTTTTTT. Protein sequence: CASSGQGINEKLFF. Complete variable domain (other parts from reference TRBV2 and TRBJ1-4): EPEVTQTPSHQVTQMGQEVILRCVPISNHLYFYWYRQILGQKVEFLVSFYNNEISEKSEIFDDQFSVERPDGSNFTLKIRSTKLEDSAMYFCASSGQGINEKLFFGSGTQLSVL.